Listed below are T cell receptor beta chains from one sample, sequenced in a study of cytomegalovirus exposure and HLA in healthy donors. Produced via immunoSEQ multiplex PCR; TCRdb's table is partial and in-frame only. The table includes about 150,000 clones, 85% detected once. Sequenced input: PBMCs. These receptor sequences come from a boy aged 2 to 10 in good health and CMV-seronegative. The CDR3 runs from the conserved cysteine through the conserved F or W. Each record gives: CDR3 protein, V gene, clone size. Rows may omit the clone size; those that give it use once, few, many or a size class.

CDR3aa: CARGGFTDTQYF; v_gene: TRBV25-1; abundance: -
CDR3aa: CASSYQREGPYNEQFF; v_gene: TRBV6-5; abundance: -
CDR3aa: CASSRRGLWSQYF; v_gene: TRBV28; abundance: -
CDR3aa: CASSKAGGTEAFF; v_gene: TRBV6-5; abundance: -
CDR3aa: CASSQGGKDTEAFF; v_gene: TRBV5-4; abundance: few
CDR3aa: CASSVTGTGVSSGANVLTF; v_gene: TRBV9; abundance: -
CDR3aa: CASGLQANTEAFF; v_gene: TRBV28; abundance: -
CDR3aa: CASSDPRATSGANVLTF; v_gene: TRBV2; abundance: -
CDR3aa: CASSSSGSISETQYF; v_gene: TRBV5-1; abundance: few
CDR3aa: CASRDGGAPHEQFF; v_gene: TRBV27; abundance: -
CDR3aa: CASSLVTGRKADTQYF; v_gene: TRBV5-1; abundance: -
CDR3aa: CSSNHHPGQTYEAFF; v_gene: TRBV7-9; abundance: -
CDR3aa: CASSRDEATYNEQFF; v_gene: TRBV5-1; abundance: -
CDR3aa: CASSERGRGPDQPQHF; v_gene: TRBV2; abundance: few
CDR3aa: CASSTGQTFGQPQHF; v_gene: TRBV19; abundance: -
CDR3aa: CAIRPGQGTDTQYF; v_gene: TRBV10-3; abundance: -
CDR3aa: CASSLARGRGETQYF; v_gene: TRBV7-9; abundance: once
CDR3aa: CASSLAPSVSYEQYF; v_gene: TRBV5-1; abundance: few
CDR3aa: CASSLTLARAYEQYF; v_gene: TRBV28; abundance: -
CDR3aa: CSVPAVGTGGREQYF; v_gene: TRBV29-1; abundance: -
CDR3aa: CSVAFVGEDGYTF; v_gene: TRBV29-1; abundance: -
CDR3aa: CASTRDRSDEQYF; v_gene: TRBV2; abundance: -
CDR3aa: CASVEGYTF; v_gene: TRBV5-1; abundance: once
CDR3aa: CASSGRQLASQETQYF; v_gene: TRBV6-1; abundance: -